The 15 T cell receptor beta chains listed next were all sequenced from one sample in a study of CD8+ T cells in alopecia areata. Isolated RNA was reverse transcribed into cDNA used as the sequencing template. Measured with immunoSEQ multiplex PCR; TCRdb has only the in-frame clones, and not every one. Of some 150,000 clones in the sample, less than 65% were seen once. Sequencing was done on a sample of CD8+ T cells sorted from blood. The receptors stem from a human donor in good health.

This chain links TRBV4-1 with TRBJ2-5, with D unresolved. Germline V gives CDR1 MGHRA, CDR2 YSYEKL. The CDR3 extends over 13 amino acids. V was pared by 0 bases and J by 5 bases, with 7 bases between. CDR3 in DNA: TGCGCCAGCAGCCAAGATCGTCAGGAGACCCAGTACTTC. It codes for CASSQDRQETQYF.

This clone is a singleton in its sample. The chain joins TRBV23-1 to TRBJ1-6, with TRBD1 matching over 7 bases. TRBV23-1 is flagged as an ORF with uncertain function. The CDR3 is made up of 14 amino acids. The ends lost 7 bases at V and 10 bases at J; junction bases unmatched: 10. Here the CDR3 reads CASKLDRVGSPLHF. The CDR3 DNA reads as TGCGCCAGCAAACTCGACAGGGTGGGATCACCCCTCCACTTT.

This clone came up once. The chain links TRBV30 to TRBJ1-1, with a possible D match to TRBD1 (6 bases). V lost 5 bases to trimming and J lost 0 bases, with 25 bases between them. CDR3 length: 18 amino acids. The germline V gene encodes CDR1 GTSNPN and CDR2 SVGIG (reference sequence). CDR3 coding DNA: TGTGCCTGGGCATCCCCTACCCGAGGGGGTGGGATGAACACTGAAGCTTTCTTT. It codes for CAWASPTRGGGMNTEAFF.

V is TRBV11-2 and J is TRBJ2-1; D ambiguous. Trimming stripped 5 bases from V and 6 bases from J, with 5 bases between. The germline V gene encodes CDR1 SGHAT and CDR2 FQNNGV. The CDR3 contains 11 residues. DNA of the CDR3: TGTGCCAGCAGCACGGTCAATGAGCAGTTCTTC. This translates into CASSTVNEQFF.

The V call is TRBV4-1, the J call TRBJ2-7; 7 nucleotides align to TRBD2. Looked up from germline, CDR1 is MGHRA and CDR2 is YSYEKL. The CDR3 has 12 residues. J was trimmed by 7 bases and V by 8 bases; bases with no gene match: 8. CDR3 residues: CASAGTGGEQYF. The CDR3 coding sequence is TGCGCCAGCGCTGGGACCGGGGGGGAGCAGTACTTC.

This rearrangement joins TRBV29-1 to TRBJ2-7; 9 bases agree with TRBD2. The CDR3 is 15 amino acids. With 4 bases clipped from V and 6 bases from J, the junction kept 13 bases outside the gene matches. Germline V CDR1 and CDR2: SQVTM, ANQGSEA. The CDR3 DNA reads as TGCAGCGTTGTTTGGCCTAGCGGGGTCTTTACCGAGCAGTACTTC. It encodes CSVVWPSGVFTEQYF.

This clone was counted a few times. This chain links TRBV5-4 with TRBJ2-2, with D perhaps matching TRBD1 (7 bases). V gave up 0 bases and J gave up 2 bases, with 11 bases separating them. The CDR3 is 16 residues long. Germline assignment: CDR1 SGHNT and CDR2 YYREEE (reference sequence). The CDR3 sequence is CASSLGGTANTGELFF. The CDR3 DNA reads TGTGCCAGCAGCTTGGGCGGGACAGCTAACACCGGGGAGCTGTTTTTT.

The sample holds a few counts of this clone. This rearrangement joins TRBV27 to TRBJ2-1; D gene uncertain. CDR1 and CDR2 from the germline V gene are MNHEY and SMNVEV (reference sequence). The germline V and J ends were trimmed by 0 bases and 0 bases, with 9 bases remaining between them. The CDR3 loop spans 16 amino acids. The CDR3 reads CASSLSASHSYNEQFF. The CDR3, as DNA: TGTGCCAGCAGTTTATCGGCCAGCCACTCCTACAATGAGCAGTTCTTC.

This clone was observed a handful of times. The rearrangement joins TRBV29-1 to TRBJ2-7; D is ambiguous. V was pared by 5 bases and J by 3 bases, with 20 bases between. Germline V gene data show CDR1 as SQVTM and CDR2 as ANQGSEA. The CDR3 has 15 residues. The CDR3 DNA is TGCAGCGTTTCTGGCGCCGACTCCCGATACTACGAGCAGTACTTC. It specifies CSVSGADSRYYEQYF.

This chain uses TRBV27 with TRBJ2-1; either TRBD1 or TRBD2 may fit D (5 bases each). The V and J ends lost 6 bases and 7 bases respectively, with 10 bases between them. This CDR3 is built from 12 residues. The germline CDR1 and CDR2 sequences are MNHEY and SMNVEV (reference sequence). CDR3 loop: CASSRDGNEQFF. In nucleotides, the CDR3 is TGTGCCAGCAGCCGGGACGGGAATGAGCAGTTCTTC.

This sequence joins TRBV27 and TRBJ1-1; 7 bases are a match to TRBD1. The CDR3 runs to 14 residues. The V gene end was trimmed by 4 bases and the J gene end by 4 bases; junction bases not matched to a gene: 6. Germline CDR1 reads MNHEY; CDR2 reads SMNVEV (reference sequence). CDR3 DNA: TGTGCCAGCAGTTCGACAGGGTTGAGCACTGAAGCTTTCTTT. Its translation: CASSSTGLSTEAFF.

The chain couples TRBV2 to TRBJ2-7; 9 positions agree with TRBD1. The length of the CDR3 is 14 residues. The V segment lost 6 bases and the J segment 7 bases; nucleotides outside the gene matches: 10. Germline-derived CDR1 and CDR2 are SNHLY and FYNNEI. CDR3 sequence: CASRWTGEGREQYF. CDR3 in DNA: TGTGCCAGCAGATGGACAGGGGAAGGTCGTGAGCAGTACTTC.

The chain employs TRBV6-5 and TRBJ2-7; D is tentatively TRBD1 or TRBD2 (5 bases each). This CDR3 contains 12 residues. Trimming removed 6 bases at V and 6 bases at J, with 12 bases between. The germline V gene encodes CDR1 MNHEY and CDR2 SVGAGI. CDR3 loop: CASSRDAFEQYF. In DNA, the CDR3 is TGTGCCAGCAGCCGGGACGCTTTCGAGCAGTACTTC.

The gene calls are TRBV29-1 and TRBJ2-1; TRBD2 agrees at 9 bases. CDR3 length equals 15 residues. Germline V gene data show CDR1 as SQVTM and CDR2 as ANQGSEA. With V trimmed by 3 bases and J by 2 bases, 5 bases remained unmatched. The CDR3 here is CSVDSLAGTYNEQFF. CDR3 nucleotide sequence: TGCAGCGTTGATTCCCTAGCGGGGACCTACAATGAGCAGTTCTTC.

V gene TRBV19 combines with J gene TRBJ1-1, with D tentatively TRBD1 (6 bases). This CDR3 spans 15 amino acids. Trimming cost V 5 bases and J 3 bases, with 16 bases left between them. Germline CDR1 and CDR2: LNHDA and SQIVND (reference sequence). Written as DNA, the CDR3 is TGTGCCAGTAGTCCCTCCCCCGGGGGCTACACTGAAGCTTTCTTT. Protein sequence: CASSPSPGGYTEAFF.